These 28 T cell receptor beta chains were sequenced from one sample in a study of human T cells and chemical hapten exposure. Described time point: healthy volunteer bleed at 2 weeks. Unfractionated whole blood yielded the extracted total RNA. TCRdb reprocessed the RACE reads via MiXCR and lists one record per CDR3 protein. Altogether under 95,000 distinct CDR3 sequences are present, approximately 8.2% being singletons, with the ten largest covering 2.9%. Sequences were obtained from whole blood. These receptors originate from a female donor in good health. Some clones in this sample may be carry-over from other donors' samples.

This clonotype was counted at least ten times. J is TRBJ2-7 and V is TRBV3-1, with TRBD2 identical over 16 bases. Germline assignment: CDR1 LGHDT and CDR2 YNNKEL (reference sequence). Trimming took 4 bases from V and 12 from J; bases not matched to a gene: 18. The CDR3 is 18 residues long. The CDR3 spells CASSLRTGTSGRADPMYF. CDR3 DNA sequence: TGTGCCAGCAGCCTCCGAACCGGGACTAGCGGGAGGGCCGACCCTATGTACTTC.

The chain couples TRBV9 to TRBJ2-5, with 7 bases fitting TRBD1. The CDR3 is 13 amino acids. The ends lost 4 bases at V and 3 bases at J; junction bases unmatched: 3. Per germline, CDR1 SGDLS and CDR2 YYNGEE. Here the CDR3 DNA reads TGTGCCAGCAGCCGGGACAGTGAAGAGACCCAGTACTTC. As protein: CASSRDSEETQYF.

This chain connects TRBV5-1 to TRBJ2-7, with TRBD1 as a possible D gene (5 bases). The CDR3 consists of 14 residues. V lost 1 base, J lost 3 bases, and 11 bases lay in between. Germline CDR1 reads SGHRS; CDR2 reads YFSETQ. The CDR3 loop is CASSLLDTDYEQYF. The CDR3 region has the DNA TGCGCCAGCAGCTTGCTGGACACAGACTACGAGCAGTACTTC. The variable domain in full, completed from reference TRBV5-1 and TRBJ2-7, reads KAGVTQTPRYLIKTRGQQVTLSCSPISGHRSVSWYQQTPGQGLQFLFEYFSETQRNKGNFPGRFSGRQFSNSRSEMNVSTLELGDSALYLCASSLLDTDYEQYFGPGTRLTVT.

The chain carries TRBV25-1 and TRBJ2-1, with 8 bases lining up with TRBD2. V was pared by 2 bases and J by 0 bases, with 0 bases of the junction left unmatched. The germline V gene encodes CDR1 MGHDK and CDR2 SYGVNS. The CDR3 runs to 15 residues. The CDR3: CASSEAGGSYNEQFF. The CDR3 DNA reads as TGTGCCAGCAGTGAAGCGGGGGGCTCCTACAATGAGCAGTTCTTC.

The chain recombines TRBV6-6 with TRBJ2-7, with no clear D. CDR3 length: 14 amino acids. The germline V gene has CDR1 MNHNY and CDR2 SVGAGI (reference sequence). The germline V and J ends were trimmed by 0 bases and 7 bases, with 13 bases remaining between them. The CDR3: CASSYSKKRREQYF. The DNA for the CDR3 is TGTGCCAGCAGTTACTCGAAAAAGCGTCGGGAGCAGTACTTC.

This clonotype is a singleton in its sample. The chain employs TRBV12-3 or TRBV12-4 and TRBJ2-7; the match to TRBD2 covers 8 bases. The length of the CDR3 is 16 residues. V shed 1 base and J 6 bases; nucleotides not matched to a gene: 11. The DNA of the CDR3 is TGTGCCAGCAGTTTAGTAGGCGCGGGGGGACTCCGCGAGCAGTACTTC. It translates to CASSLVGAGGLREQYF.

This clonotype has only a few counts. V is TRBV7-9 and J is TRBJ2-7; D may be TRBD2 (5 bases). The germline V and J ends were trimmed by 0 bases and 3 bases, with 15 bases remaining between them. CDR1 is SEHNR and CDR2 is FQNEAQ in the germline V gene (reference sequence). This CDR3 has 16 residues. CDR3 sequence (DNA): TGTGCCAGCAGCTTAGCCGCCGGGATTGATCGCTACGAGCAGTACTTC. Its translation: CASSLAAGIDRYEQYF.

V usage is TRBV20-1 and J usage is TRBJ1-6; D not certain. Germline loops: CDR1 DFQATT, CDR2 SNEGSKA (reference sequence). The CDR3 covers 12 residues. V dropped 0 bases and J dropped 7 bases, with 4 bases sitting between them. The CDR3 loop reads CSAREMNSPLHF. Here the CDR3 DNA reads TGCAGTGCTAGAGAGATGAATTCACCCCTCCACTTT.

This clonotype was counted between two and nine times. This CDR3 reads CASSYGTYADEQYF. The CDR3, as DNA: TGTGCCAGCAGTTACGGGACCTATGCTGACGAGCAGTACTTC. The rearrangement uses TRBV27 and TRBJ2-7; D tentatively reads TRBD1 or TRBD2 (5 bases each). Germline CDR1 and CDR2: MNHEY and SMNVEV (reference sequence). V lost 4 bases and J 5 bases, leaving 15 bases between the germline ends. CDR3 size: 14 residues.

This clonotype was seen more than once but under ten times. The chain combines TRBV20-1 with TRBJ1-2, with TRBD1 matching over 8 bases. The germline V gene encodes CDR1 DFQATT and CDR2 SNEGSKA (reference sequence). V trimming: 4 bases; J trimming: 7 bases; junction bases outside the gene matches: 5. This CDR3 has 12 residues. The CDR3 here is CSATTGGRGYTF. The CDR3, as DNA: TGCAGTGCTACTACAGGGGGGCGTGGCTACACCTTC.

This chain uses TRBV12-3 or TRBV12-4 with TRBJ2-4, with 7 bases that match TRBD1. The V and J ends lost 7 bases and 4 bases, in that order; junction bases with no gene match: 4. The length of the CDR3 is 13 residues. In DNA form, the CDR3 reads TGTGCCAGCAACCACAGGGGTAAAAACATTCAGTACTTC. This codes for CASNHRGKNIQYF.

This clonotype was counted many times. The chain recombines TRBV10-3 with TRBJ2-1; tentative D call: TRBD2 (6 bases). CDR3 length equals 13 residues. Trimming removed 10 bases at V and 2 bases at J, with 12 bases between. Germline lookup yields CDR1 ENHRY and CDR2 SYGVKD. CDR3 coding DNA: TGTGCCACCCGACTAGACCCCTACAATGAGCAGTTCTTC. It codes for CATRLDPYNEQFF.

The table lists this clonotype with a few counts. The gene calls are TRBV4-1 and TRBJ1-6, with 9 bases aligning to TRBD1. CDR1 is MGHRA and CDR2 is YSYEKL in the germline V gene. Unmatched junction bases numbered 6, after V lost 6 bases and J lost 6 bases. The CDR3 length is 15 residues. The CDR3 bases are TGCGCCAGCAGATCACAGGGGGCTACTAATTCACCCCTCCACTTT. It codes for CASRSQGATNSPLHF.

This chain links TRBV7-9 with TRBJ1-1; no clear D. The germline CDR1 and CDR2 sequences are SEHNR and FQNEAQ (reference sequence). V was trimmed by 1 base and J by 1 base, leaving 10 bases between them. The CDR3 consists of 15 residues. The CDR3 DNA follows: TGTGCCAGCAGCTTAGTCGGGGAGGGGAACACTGAAGCTTTCTTT. It translates to CASSLVGEGNTEAFF.

This chain joins TRBV7-2 and TRBJ2-1; D gene unclear. The CDR3 spans 12 residues. Germline V gives CDR1 SGHTA, CDR2 FQGNSA. Trimming cost V 1 base and J 7 bases, with 5 bases left between them. The CDR3 reads CASSLVLNEQFF. The CDR3 nucleotides read TGTGCCAGCAGCTTAGTCCTAAATGAGCAGTTCTTC.

This clonotype was observed many times. The chain combines TRBV10-3 with TRBJ1-5; unclear D gene. V shed 2 bases and J shed 2 bases, with 13 bases lying between them. CDR1 and CDR2 (germline): ENHRY, SYGVKD. The CDR3 runs 16 residues. CDR3 amino acids: CAISENRGGGNQPQHF. The CDR3, as DNA: TGTGCCATCAGTGAGAATCGGGGTGGGGGCAATCAGCCCCAGCATTTT.

The sample holds a few counts of this clonotype. V usage is TRBV29-1 and J usage is TRBJ2-5; 10 nucleotides agree with TRBD2. The CDR3 totals 15 residues. The germline V gene has CDR1 SQVTM and CDR2 ANQGSEA. After removal of 0 bases from V and 5 bases from J, the junction contained 6 bases not matched to a gene. Written as DNA, the CDR3 is TGCAGCGTTGAAGATCCGGAGCGGGGGGGGGAGACCCAGTACTTC. It codes for CSVEDPERGGETQYF.

This chain joins TRBV7-2 and TRBJ1-5; 9 bases line up with TRBD1. The V gene end was trimmed by 3 bases and the J gene end by 4 bases; junction bases not matched to a gene: 13. Germline CDR1 and CDR2: SGHTA and FQGNSA. The CDR3 is 18 residues long. CDR3 protein: CASSFGTGRQLGNQPQHF. CDR3 nucleotide sequence: TGTGCCAGCAGCTTTGGGACAGGGAGGCAGTTAGGTAATCAGCCCCAGCATTTT. The full variable domain, its missing parts supplied by reference TRBV7-2 and TRBJ1-5, is GAGVSQSPSNKVTEKGKDVELRCDPISGHTALYWYRQSLGQGLEFLIYFQGNSAPDKSGLPSDRFSAERTGGSVSTLTIQRTQQEDSAVYLCASSFGTGRQLGNQPQHFGDGTRLSIL.

The chain couples TRBV5-1 to TRBJ2-7; 9 positions match TRBD2. The length of the CDR3 is 16 residues. V shed 4 bases, J shed 4 bases, and the junction held 12 bases outside the gene matches. CDR1 SGHRS and CDR2 YFSETQ come from the germline V gene. The CDR3 DNA follows: TGCGCCAGCAGCCCCATCAAATCGGGACTAGCTTACGAGCAGTACTTC. Protein: CASSPIKSGLAYEQYF.

CDR3 in DNA: TGCGCCAGCAGCTTGTACAGCGGGAGGGAGACCCAGTACTTC. Translation: CASSLYSGRETQYF. The chain employs TRBV5-1 and TRBJ2-5; 9 bases map to TRBD2. The CDR3 is made up of 14 amino acids. CDR1 and CDR2 (germline): SGHRS, YFSETQ. After removal of 1 base from V and 5 bases from J, the junction contained 3 bases not matched to a gene. Looking up the rest from reference TRBV5-1 and TRBJ2-5 gives the full variable domain: KAGVTQTPRYLIKTRGQQVTLSCSPISGHRSVSWYQQTPGQGLQFLFEYFSETQRNKGNFPGRFSGRQFSNSRSEMNVSTLELGDSALYLCASSLYSGRETQYFGPGTRLLVL.

The chain joins TRBV7-9 to TRBJ2-7, with D possibly matching TRBD2 (5 bases). The CDR3 runs 12 residues. V dropped 7 bases and J dropped 7 bases, with 14 bases sitting between them. CDR1 is SEHNR, CDR2 FQNEAQ, per germline (reference sequence). The CDR3 is CASTEEGVEQYF. The CDR3 DNA reads as TGTGCCAGCACCGAAGAGGGCGTTGAGCAGTACTTC.

J is TRBJ2-7 and V is TRBV5-1; D perhaps matches TRBD2 (6 bases). Germline V gene lookup returns CDR1 SGHRS and CDR2 YFSETQ. The CDR3 totals 16 residues. The V end lost 4 bases, the J end lost 4 bases, and 21 bases lay between the germline ends. The CDR3 region has the DNA TGCGCCAGCAGCGACACCTACAGCGGGCGTATTTACGAGCAGTACTTC. Translating gives CASSDTYSGRIYEQYF.

This clonotype has more than one count but fewer than ten. This chain links TRBV29-1 with TRBJ1-2; no clear D gene. The germline V gene has CDR1 SQVTM and CDR2 ANQGSEA. The V end was cut by 2 bases, the J end by 4 bases, with 8 bases between. This CDR3 contains 12 residues. The DNA for the CDR3 is TGCAGCGTTGAATCAGGTCCCTATGGCTACACCTTC. This gives the protein CSVESGPYGYTF.

This rearrangement joins TRBV28 to TRBJ2-7, with a tentative D call TRBD1 (6 bases). The CDR3 is 13 amino acids. The V gene lost 6 bases and the J gene lost 6 bases, with 15 bases spanning the gap. Per germline, CDR1 MDHEN and CDR2 SYDVKM. The CDR3 reads CASSTATGPEQYF. In DNA form, the CDR3 reads TGTGCCAGCAGCACCGCTACAGGGCCCGAGCAGTACTTC.

The chain joins TRBV2 to TRBJ1-4; tentatively, D is TRBD1 (5 bases). This CDR3 has 14 residues. Germline V gene data show CDR1 as SNHLY and CDR2 as FYNNEI. The V end lost 8 bases, the J end lost 6 bases, and 16 bases lay between the germline ends. The CDR3, as DNA: TGTGCCAGCCGAGGGAGGGGATTCTATGAAAAACTGTTTTTT. Its translation: CASRGRGFYEKLFF.

The CDR3 nucleotides are TGCGCCAGCAGCTACGGGTCATCGAACACTGAAGCTTTCTTT. It yields the protein CASSYGSSNTEAFF. The rearrangement joins TRBV5-1 to TRBJ1-1, with no clear D. V was shortened by 3 bases and J by 1 base, with 10 bases between the two germline ends. The length of the CDR3 is 14 residues. CDR1 and CDR2 (germline): SGHRS, YFSETQ.

The table lists this clonotype with many counts. V is TRBV4-3 and J is TRBJ2-2; the match to TRBD2 covers 16 bases. V trimming: 4 bases; J trimming: 2 bases; junction bases outside the gene matches: 4. Germline V gene sequence: CDR1 LGHNA, CDR2 YSLEER. CDR3 length equals 18 residues. The CDR3 DNA reads as TGCGCCAGCAGCCGGGGGACTAGCGGGAGGGATAACACCGGGGAGCTGTTTTTT. Translation: CASSRGTSGRDNTGELFF.

This clonotype appeared many times. V usage is TRBV29-1 and J usage is TRBJ2-6; 8 bases are shared with TRBD1. Trimming cost V 5 bases and J 0 bases; bases outside gene matches: 6. CDR1 SQVTM and CDR2 ANQGSEA come from the germline V gene. The CDR3 extends over 16 amino acids. The CDR3, as DNA: TGCAGCGTTACCGGGACAGGACCCTCTGGGGCCAACGTCCTGACTTTC. This sequence encodes CSVTGTGPSGANVLTF.